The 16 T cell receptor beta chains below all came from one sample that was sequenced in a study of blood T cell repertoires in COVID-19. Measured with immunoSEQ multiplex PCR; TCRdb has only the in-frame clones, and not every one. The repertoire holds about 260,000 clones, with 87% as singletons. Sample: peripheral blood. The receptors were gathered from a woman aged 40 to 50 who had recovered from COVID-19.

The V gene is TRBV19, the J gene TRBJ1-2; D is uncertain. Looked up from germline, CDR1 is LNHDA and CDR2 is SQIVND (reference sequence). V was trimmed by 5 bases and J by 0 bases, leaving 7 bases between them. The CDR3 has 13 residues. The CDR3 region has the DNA TGTGCCAGTAGTCGCCGGTCTAACTATGGCTACACCTTC. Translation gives CASSRRSNYGYTF. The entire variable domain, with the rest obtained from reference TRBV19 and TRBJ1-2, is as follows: DGGITQSPKYLFRKEGQNVTLSCEQNLNHDAMYWYRQDPGQGLRLIYYSQIVNDFQKGDIAEGYSVSREKKESFPLTVTSAQKNPTAFYLCASSRRSNYGYTFGSGTRLTVV.

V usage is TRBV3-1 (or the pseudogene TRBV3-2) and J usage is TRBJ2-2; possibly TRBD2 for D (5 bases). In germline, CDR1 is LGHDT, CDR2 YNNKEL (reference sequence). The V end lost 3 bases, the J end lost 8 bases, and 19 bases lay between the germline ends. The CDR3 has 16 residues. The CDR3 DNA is TGTGCCAGCAGCCATGGCTGGCGGGCCCAAGGGGGGGAGCTGTTTTTT. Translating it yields CASSHGWRAQGGELFF.

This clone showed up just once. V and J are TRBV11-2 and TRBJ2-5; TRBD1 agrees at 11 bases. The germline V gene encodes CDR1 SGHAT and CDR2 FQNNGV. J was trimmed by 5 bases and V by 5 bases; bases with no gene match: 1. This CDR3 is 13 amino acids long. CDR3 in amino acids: CASSRDRGETQYF. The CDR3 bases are TGTGCCAGCAGCCGGGACAGGGGGGAGACCCAGTACTTC. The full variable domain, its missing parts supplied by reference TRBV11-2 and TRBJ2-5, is EAGVAQSPRYKIIEKRQSVAFWCNPISGHATLYWYQQILGQGPKLLIQFQNNGVVDDSQLPKDRFSAERLKGVDSTLKIQPAKLEDSAVYLCASSRDRGETQYFGPGTRLLVL.

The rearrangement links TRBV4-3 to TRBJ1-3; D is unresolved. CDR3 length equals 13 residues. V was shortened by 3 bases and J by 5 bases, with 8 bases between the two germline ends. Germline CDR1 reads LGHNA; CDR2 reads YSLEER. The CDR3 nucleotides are TGCGCCAGCAGCCAGGACGGGAGAAACACCATATATTTT. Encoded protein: CASSQDGRNTIYF.

In DNA form, the CDR3 reads TGTGCCAGCAGCTTCGGACAGGGGGCGCGAGGCTACACCTTC. This gives the protein CASSFGQGARGYTF. This rearrangement joins TRBV7-9 to TRBJ1-2; the match to TRBD1 covers 11 bases. The CDR3 is made up of 14 amino acids. Trimming took 3 bases from V and 8 from J; bases not matched to a gene: 5. Germline V CDR1 and CDR2: SEHNR, FQNEAQ (reference sequence).

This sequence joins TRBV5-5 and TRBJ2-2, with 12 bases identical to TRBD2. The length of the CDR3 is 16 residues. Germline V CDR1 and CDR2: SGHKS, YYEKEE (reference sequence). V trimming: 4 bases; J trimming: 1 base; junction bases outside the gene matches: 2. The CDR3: CASSLGLAGNTGELFF. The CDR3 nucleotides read TGTGCCAGCAGCCTGGGACTAGCGGGGAACACCGGGGAGCTGTTTTTT.

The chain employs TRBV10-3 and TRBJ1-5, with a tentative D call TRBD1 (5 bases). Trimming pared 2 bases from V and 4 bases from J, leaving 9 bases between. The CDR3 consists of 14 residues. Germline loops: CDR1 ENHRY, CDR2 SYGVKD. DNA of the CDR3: TGTGCCATCAGTGAGGAGGGGACTAATCAGCCCCAGCATTTT. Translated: CAISEEGTNQPQHF.

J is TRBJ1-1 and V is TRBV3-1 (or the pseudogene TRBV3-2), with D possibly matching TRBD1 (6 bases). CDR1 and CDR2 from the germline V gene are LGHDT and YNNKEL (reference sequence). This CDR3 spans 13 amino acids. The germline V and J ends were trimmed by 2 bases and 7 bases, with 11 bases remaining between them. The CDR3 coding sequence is TGTGCCAGCAGCCAAAGGGGGGGGAATGAAGCTTTCTTT. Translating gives CASSQRGGNEAFF.

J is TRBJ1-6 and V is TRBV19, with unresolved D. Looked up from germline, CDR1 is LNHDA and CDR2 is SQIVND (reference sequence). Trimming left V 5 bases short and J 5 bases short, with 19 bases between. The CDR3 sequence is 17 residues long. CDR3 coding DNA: TGTGCCAGTAGTCCAGCCCGCGGGTCCCTCCATAATTCACCCCTCCACTTT. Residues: CASSPARGSLHNSPLHF.

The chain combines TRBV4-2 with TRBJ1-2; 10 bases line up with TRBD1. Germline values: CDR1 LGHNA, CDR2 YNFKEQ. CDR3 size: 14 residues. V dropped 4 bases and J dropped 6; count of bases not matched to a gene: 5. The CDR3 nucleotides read TGTGCCAGCAGCCCGCGACAGGGGGCACATGGCTACACCTTC. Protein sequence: CASSPRQGAHGYTF.

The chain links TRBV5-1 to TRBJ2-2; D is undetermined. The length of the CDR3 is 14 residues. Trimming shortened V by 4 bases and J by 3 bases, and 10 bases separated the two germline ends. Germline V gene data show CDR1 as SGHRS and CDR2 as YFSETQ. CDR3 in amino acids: CASSPGDYTGELFF. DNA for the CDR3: TGCGCCAGCAGCCCCGGAGATTACACCGGGGAGCTGTTTTTT.

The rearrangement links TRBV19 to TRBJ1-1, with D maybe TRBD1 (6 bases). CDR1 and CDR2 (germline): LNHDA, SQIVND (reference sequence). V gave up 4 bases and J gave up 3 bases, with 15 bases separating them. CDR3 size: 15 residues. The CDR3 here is CASSSQGLWDTEAFF. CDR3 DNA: TGTGCCAGTAGTAGTCAGGGGTTATGGGACACTGAAGCTTTCTTT.

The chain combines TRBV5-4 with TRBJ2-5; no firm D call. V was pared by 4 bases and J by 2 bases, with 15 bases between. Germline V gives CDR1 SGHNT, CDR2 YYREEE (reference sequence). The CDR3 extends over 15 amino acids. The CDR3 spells CASSPQAKWQETQYF. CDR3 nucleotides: TGTGCCAGCAGCCCTCAGGCTAAATGGCAAGAGACCCAGTACTTC.

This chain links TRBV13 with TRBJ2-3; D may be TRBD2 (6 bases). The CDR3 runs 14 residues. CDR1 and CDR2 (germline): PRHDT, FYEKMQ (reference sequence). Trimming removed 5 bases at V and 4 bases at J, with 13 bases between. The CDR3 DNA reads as TGTGCCAGCAGCAGCCCGACGGGGGCAGATACGCAGTATTTT. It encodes CASSSPTGADTQYF.

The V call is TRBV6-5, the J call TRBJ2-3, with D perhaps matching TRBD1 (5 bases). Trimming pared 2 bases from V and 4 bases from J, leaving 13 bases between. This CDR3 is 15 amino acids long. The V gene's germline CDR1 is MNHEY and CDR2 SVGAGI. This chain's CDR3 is CASSYKGRWADTQYF. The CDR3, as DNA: TGTGCCAGCAGTTACAAGGGGCGTTGGGCAGATACGCAGTATTTT.

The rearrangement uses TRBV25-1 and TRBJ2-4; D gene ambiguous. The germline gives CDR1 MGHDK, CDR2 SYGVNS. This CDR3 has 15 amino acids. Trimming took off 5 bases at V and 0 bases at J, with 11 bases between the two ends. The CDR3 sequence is CASSPTVKAKNIQYF. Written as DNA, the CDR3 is TGTGCCAGCAGTCCAACAGTTAAAGCCAAAAACATTCAGTACTTC.